A selection of T cell receptor beta chains follows, all from one sample in a study of T cell responses to AZD1222 COVID-19 vaccine. Using immunoSEQ multiplex PCR, the repertoire was profiled, and TCRdb retains in-frame clones only, with some absent. The top ten clones hold around 2.7% of a sample with 100,000 or so clones, nearly 90% of them seen once. Sequencing used peripheral blood, obtained on day 0 of AZD1222 vaccination. The source is an adult in good health. Each CDR3 is given with its conserved first and last residue. The D gene is left open where the match is weak. Where a row states a size, it is once, few, many or the class of an expanded clone; other rows omit it.

clone_size | d_call | j_call | v_call | cdr3_nt | cdr3_aa
. | . | TRBJ2-3 | TRBV4-2 | TGTGCCAGCAGCCAAGATCGGATGAGAGATACGCAGTATTTT | CASSQDRMRDTQYF
. | . | TRBJ1-6 | TRBV30 | TGTGCCTGGAGTGTAAACGGGCGACACTCACCCCTCCACTTT | CAWSVNGRHSPLHF
. | . | TRBJ2-6 | TRBV7-6 | TGTGCCAGCAGCTTAGGGGGCTCTGGGGCCAACGTCCTGACTTTC | CASSLGGSGANVLTF
. | . | TRBJ1-1 | TRBV2 | TGTGCCAGCAGAGAGGGAAGGGAAGCTTTCTTT | CASREGREAFF
once | TRBD2 | TRBJ2-1 | TRBV5-8 | TGTGCCAGCAGCTTGTACACTAGCGGCTACAATGAGCAGTTCTTC | CASSLYTSGYNEQFF
. | . | TRBJ1-4 | TRBV4-1 | TGCGCCAGCAGCCTTGACAGAACTAATGAAAAACTGTTTTTT | CASSLDRTNEKLFF
. | . | TRBJ1-6 | TRBV13 | TGTGCCAGCAGCCCGGGGCAGGAGGGTTCACCCCTCCACTTT | CASSPGQEGSPLHF
. | . | TRBJ2-3 | TRBV30 | TGTGCCTGGGCTCCAGGGTTGGGGTACACAGATACGCAGTATTTT | CAWAPGLGYTDTQYF
. | . | TRBJ2-1 | TRBV15 | TGTGCCACCAGCAGAGATTTGGGAAATGAGCAGTTCTTC | CATSRDLGNEQFF
once | TRBD2 | TRBJ2-1 | TRBV24-1 | TGTGCCACCAGTGGATTGACTAGCGGGGTCCGTGGGTATGATGAGCAGTTCTTC | CATSGLTSGVRGYDEQFF
. | . | TRBJ1-1 | TRBV5-6 | TGTGCCAGCAGCTTGGGGGATAAGGGTACCCTCACTGAAGCTTTCTTT | CASSLGDKGTLTEAFF
. | . | TRBJ2-5 | TRBV5-5 | TGTGCCAGCAGCTTGGTGGGGGCGCGGGGAGAGACCCAGTACTTC | CASSLVGARGETQYF
. | . | TRBJ2-5 | TRBV25-1 | TGTGCCAGCAGTGAAATAGGTGGGGGAGAGACCCAGTACTTC | CASSEIGGGETQYF
. | . | TRBJ1-1 | TRBV25-1 | TGTGCCAGCAGTGTGGTAGGGGCGAACACTGAAGCTTTCTTT | CASSVVGANTEAFF
. | . | TRBJ1-1 | TRBV4-3 | TGCGCCAGCAGCCAAGAAAGAAGGGTGGCCGCTTTCTTT | CASSQERRVAAFF
. | TRBD2 | TRBJ2-5 | TRBV19 | TGTGCCAGTAGTCCGAGACTAGCGGGGTCCCAAGAGACCCAGTACTTC | CASSPRLAGSQETQYF
once | . | TRBJ1-5 | TRBV5-8 | TGTGCCTCCAGCGGTCCCAGGAGAGGCAATCAGCCCCAGCATTTT | CASSGPRRGNQPQHF
. | TRBD1 | TRBJ2-7 | TRBV7-9 | TGTGCCAGCAGCTTAGTCGGACAGGGGTCCCACGAGCAGTACTTC | CASSLVGQGSHEQYF
. | TRBD2 | TRBJ2-3 | TRBV9 | TGTGCCAGCAGCGTAGACCCTAGCGGTCTGGTGGGGGATACGCAGTATTTT | CASSVDPSGLVGDTQYF
. | . | TRBJ1-6 | TRBV7-2 | TGTGCCAGCAGCTTAGGGCGGAATAATTCACCCCTCCACTTT | CASSLGRNNSPLHF
. | . | TRBJ1-2 | TRBV6-5 | TGTGCCAGCATGGGGACAACGATGAGCTACACCTTC | CASMGTTMSYTF
few | . | TRBJ2-2 | TRBV11-3 | TGTGCCAGCAGCTTAGGCCCGGCGAACACCGGGGAGCTGTTTTTT | CASSLGPANTGELFF
. | TRBD1 | TRBJ1-5 | TRBV15 | TGTGCCACCAGCAGAAAGCGGACAGGGGATCAGCCCCAGCATTTT | CATSRKRTGDQPQHF
. | . | TRBJ2-7 | TRBV5-1 | TGCGCCAGCAGCTTCGGGGGCGAAGACGCGCAGTACTTC | CASSFGGEDAQYF
. | TRBD2 | TRBJ2-7 | TRBV7-9 | TGTGCCAGCAGCTCGACTAGCGGGGAGTCCTACGAGCAGTACTTC | CASSSTSGESYEQYF
. | . | TRBJ1-2 | TRBV19 | TGTGCCTCCTCCGGATTAGACCGCTATGGCTACACCTTC | CASSGLDRYGYTF
. | TRBD2 | TRBJ2-3 | TRBV7-2 | TGTGCCAGCAGCTCCGGGACTAGCGGGGGGACTCCGCAGTATTTT | CASSSGTSGGTPQYF
. | TRBD2 | TRBJ2-1 | TRBV7-8 | TGTGCCAGCACCAAACCTCGACTAGCGGGAAGGTACAATGAGCAGTTCTTC | CASTKPRLAGRYNEQFF
once | . | TRBJ2-4 | TRBV6-5 | TGTGCCAGCAGTTACTCGATGACAGTAGCCAAAAACATTCAGTACTTC | CASSYSMTVAKNIQYF
. | TRBD2 | TRBJ2-3 | TRBV27 | TGTGCCAGCAACCTAGCGACTAGCGGGGATCGCACAGATACGCAGTATTTT | CASNLATSGDRTDTQYF
. | TRBD1 | TRBJ1-2 | TRBV19 | TGTGCCAGTAGTAGCAGGGGGCAGGTCTATGGCTACACCTTC | CASSSRGQVYGYTF
. | . | TRBJ1-1 | TRBV5-6 | TGTGCCAGCACCGAGGTGGGTGGCACTGAAGCTTTCTTT | CASTEVGGTEAFF
. | . | TRBJ2-3 | TRBV10-3 | TGTGCCACCTTGGTAGCCGCGGATACGCAGTATTTT | CATLVAADTQYF
. | . | TRBJ1-2 | TRBV3-1/TRBV3-2 | TGTGCCAGCAGTCCGGGCGGGACTAGGGGCTACACCTTC | CASSPGGTRGYTF
. | TRBD1 | TRBJ1-2 | TRBV5-1 | TGTGCCAGCAGCGCCGTTGTGGGGGGGACAGGTAATGGCTACACCTTC | CASSAVVGGTGNGYTF
. | . | TRBJ1-1 | TRBV11-2 | TGTGCCAGCAGCACAATTCAGACGGACCCTGAAGCTTTCTTT | CASSTIQTDPEAFF
. | TRBD2 | TRBJ2-1 | TRBV15 | TGTGCCACCAGCAGAGTAGAGGGGAGAGTGGGTAGTGGGGGAGGGGAGCAGTTCTTC | CATSRVEGRVGSGGGEQFF
. | . | TRBJ1-5 | TRBV11-2 | TGTGCCAGCAGCTTTCTGGGTCCCAATCAGCCCCAGCATTTT | CASSFLGPNQPQHF
once | . | TRBJ1-1 | TRBV14 | TGTGCCAGCAGCCAACGCGGGGGGTTGGGCACTGAAGCTTTCTTT | CASSQRGGLGTEAFF
once | TRBD1 | TRBJ1-5 | TRBV6-5 | TGTGCCAGCAGAAATCGACAGGGTGGTCAGCCCCAGCATTTT | CASRNRQGGQPQHF
. | . | TRBJ2-2 | TRBV4-1 | TGCGCCAGCAGCCAAGATCGGGTGCCCGGGGAGCTGTTTTTT | CASSQDRVPGELFF
. | TRBD2 | TRBJ2-1 | TRBV7-2 | TGTGCCAGCAACCTGGGGGCTAGCGGGAGCAATGAGCAGTTCTTC | CASNLGASGSNEQFF